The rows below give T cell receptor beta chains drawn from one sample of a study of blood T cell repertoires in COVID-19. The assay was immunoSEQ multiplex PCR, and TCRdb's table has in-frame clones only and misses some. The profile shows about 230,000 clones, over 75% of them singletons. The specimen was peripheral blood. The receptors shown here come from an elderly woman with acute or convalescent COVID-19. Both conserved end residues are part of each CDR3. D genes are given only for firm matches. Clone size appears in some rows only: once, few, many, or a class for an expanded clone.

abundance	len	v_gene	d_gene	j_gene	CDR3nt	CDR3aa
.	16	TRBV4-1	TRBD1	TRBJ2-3	TGCGCCAGCAGCCCCCGGACAGGAACTAGCACAGATACGCAGTATTTT	CASSPRTGTSTDTQYF
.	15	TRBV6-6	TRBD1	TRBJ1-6	TGTGCCAGCAGCCTTTCGACAGGGGGGAATTCACCCCTCCACTTT	CASSLSTGGNSPLHF
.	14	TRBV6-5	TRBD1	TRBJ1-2	TGTGCCAGCAGTTACGCGGACAGGGGAGGGGGCTACACCTTC	CASSYADRGGGYTF
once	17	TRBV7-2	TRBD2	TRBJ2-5	TGTGCCAGCAGCTTAGGGGCTAGCGGGGGGATCCAAGAGACCCAGTACTTC	CASSLGASGGIQETQYF
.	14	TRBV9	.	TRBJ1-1	TGTGCCAGCAGCGTAGGCAGGGCAAACACTGAAGCTTTCTTT	CASSVGRANTEAFF
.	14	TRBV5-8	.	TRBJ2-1	TGTGCCAGCAGCTTGACAGGGAAGGGCAATGAGCAGTTCTTC	CASSLTGKGNEQFF
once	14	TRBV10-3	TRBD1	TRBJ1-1	TGTGCCATCAGCAGACAGGGTTCGGACACTGAAGCTTTCTTT	CAISRQGSDTEAFF
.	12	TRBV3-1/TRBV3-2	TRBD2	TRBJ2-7	TGTGCCGCTCGCGGGGGGGTCGACGAGCAGTACTTC	CAARGGVDEQYF
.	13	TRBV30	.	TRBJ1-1	TGTGCCTGGAGGAACAGGGCGAACACTGAAGCTTTCTTT	CAWRNRANTEAFF
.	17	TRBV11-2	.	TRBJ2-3	TGTGCCAGCAGCTTACAGGGGGGTGCTTCTAGCACAGATACGCAGTATTTT	CASSLQGGASSTDTQYF
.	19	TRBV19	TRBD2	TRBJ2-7	TGTGCCAGTAGTACCTCCGAGGGGGTTCTGGGACTAGCGTCCTACGAGCAGTACTTC	CASSTSEGVLGLASYEQYF
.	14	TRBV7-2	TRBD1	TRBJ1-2	TGTGCCAGCAGTTCAACCGGGACAGGGGGTCGCTACACCTTC	CASSSTGTGGRYTF
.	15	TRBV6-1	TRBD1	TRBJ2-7	TGTGCCAGCAGTGAAGCCCCCGGGACAGGGGAAGAGCAGTACTTC	CASSEAPGTGEEQYF
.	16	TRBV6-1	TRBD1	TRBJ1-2	TGTGCCAGCAGTGAAGCGTGGGACAGGGGCGGTTATGGCTACACCTTC	CASSEAWDRGGYGYTF
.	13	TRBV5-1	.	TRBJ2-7	TGCGCCAGCAGCCAGGTGGGGGGCTACGAGCAGTACTTC	CASSQVGGYEQYF
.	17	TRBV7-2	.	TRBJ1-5	TGTGCCAGCAGCCCCCACCCAACAGGGCTAAAAAATCAGCCCCAGCATTTT	CASSPHPTGLKNQPQHF
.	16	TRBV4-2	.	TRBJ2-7	TGTGCCAGCAGCAAAGAGGTAAGCGGAAGGACGTACGAGCAGTACTTC	CASSKEVSGRTYEQYF
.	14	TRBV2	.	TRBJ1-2	TGTGCCAGCAGTGAAGGGACAGTTAACTATGGCTACACCTTC	CASSEGTVNYGYTF
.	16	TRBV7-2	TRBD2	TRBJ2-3	TGTGCCAGCAGCTTAGTCGGCGGGAGGGCCGTAAATACGCAGTATTTT	CASSLVGGRAVNTQYF
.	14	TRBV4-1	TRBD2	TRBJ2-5	TGCGCCAGCAGCCAGTCCCTAGCGGTGGGGACCCAGTACTTC	CASSQSLAVGTQYF
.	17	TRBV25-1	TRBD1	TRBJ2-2	TGTGCCAGCAGTGAAACGCTGGGGGGACAGGGTGCCGGGGAGCTGTTTTTT	CASSETLGGQGAGELFF
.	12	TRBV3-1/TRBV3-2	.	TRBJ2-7	TGTGCCAGCAGCCTGACTTCCTACGAGCAGTACTTC	CASSLTSYEQYF
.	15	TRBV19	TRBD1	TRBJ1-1	TGTGCCAGTAGTATAGGGACAGGGGGCATCTCTGAAGCTTTCTTT	CASSIGTGGISEAFF
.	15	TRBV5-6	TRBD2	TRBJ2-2	TGTGCCAGCAGCCCGGGACTAGCGAACACCGGGGAGCTGTTTTTT	CASSPGLANTGELFF
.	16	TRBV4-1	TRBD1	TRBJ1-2	TGCGCCAGCAGCCCATATTCTCAGACAGGGTACTATGGCTACACCTTC	CASSPYSQTGYYGYTF
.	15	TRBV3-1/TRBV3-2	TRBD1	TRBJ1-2	TGTGCCAGCAGCCAAACGGGACAGGGGCCTTATGGCTACACCTTC	CASSQTGQGPYGYTF
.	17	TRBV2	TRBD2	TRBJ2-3	TGTGCCAGCAGTACCGGGACTAGCGGGAGGGCCACAGATACGCAGTATTTT	CASSTGTSGRATDTQYF
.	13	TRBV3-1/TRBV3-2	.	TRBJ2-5	TGTGCCAGCAGCCCACTCCTCAGGGGGACCCAGTACTTC	CASSPLLRGTQYF
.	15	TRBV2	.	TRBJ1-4	TGTGCCAGCAGTGAAGAAAACCGACATAATGAAAAACTGTTTTTT	CASSEENRHNEKLFF
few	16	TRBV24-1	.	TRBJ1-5	TGTGCCACCAGTGATTTTGTCCGGGGGTTCCATCAGCCCCAGCATTTT	CATSDFVRGFHQPQHF
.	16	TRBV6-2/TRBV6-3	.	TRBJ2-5	TGTGCCAGCAGTTACGGGCTCGTGGCAGTCCAAGAGACCCAGTACTTC	CASSYGLVAVQETQYF
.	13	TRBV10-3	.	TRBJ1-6	TGTGCCATCAGTGGGACAGCCAATTCACCCCTCCACTTT	CAISGTANSPLHF
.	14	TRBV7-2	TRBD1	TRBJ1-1	TGTGCCAGCAGTAAAGACAGGGGTGTCACTGAAGCTTTCTTT	CASSKDRGVTEAFF
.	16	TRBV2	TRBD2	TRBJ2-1	TGTGCCAGCAGTGAAGAGGCTAGCGGGAGAGGCAATGAGCAGTTCTTC	CASSEEASGRGNEQFF
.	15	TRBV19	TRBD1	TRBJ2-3	TGTGCCAGTAGCACCTTAGGACAGGGGGTTGATACGCAGTATTTT	CASSTLGQGVDTQYF
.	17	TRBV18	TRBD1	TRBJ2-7	TGTGCCAGCTCACCAAGGGCGCCGGGACAGACCACCTACGAGCAGTACTTC	CASSPRAPGQTTYEQYF
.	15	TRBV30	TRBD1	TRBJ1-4	TGTGCCTGGAGTCGACCAGGGGGCGGTGGTGAAAAACTGTTTTTT	CAWSRPGGGGEKLFF
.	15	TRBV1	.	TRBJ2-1	TGCACCAGCCTATTCCCGGGTCTAGCGAGCAATGAGCAGTTCTTC	CTSLFPGLASNEQFF
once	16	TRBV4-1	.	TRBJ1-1	TGCGCCAGCAGCCAAGTGTTGGGTCGACAAAACACTGAAGCTTTCTTT	CASSQVLGRQNTEAFF
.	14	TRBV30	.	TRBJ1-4	TGTGCCTGGAGTGTAGGGGGGGGACGGGAAAAACTGTTTTTT	CAWSVGGGREKLFF
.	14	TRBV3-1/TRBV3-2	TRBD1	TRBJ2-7	TGTGCCAGCAGCCTGACGGGACAGGCCTACGAGCAGTACTTC	CASSLTGQAYEQYF
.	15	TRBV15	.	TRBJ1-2	TGTGCCACCAGCACCGAACAGGTTCCCAACTATGGCTACACCTTC	CATSTEQVPNYGYTF
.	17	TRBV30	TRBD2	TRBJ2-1	TGTGCCTGGAGTACTCTCGGGACTAGCGGGATGGTCAATGAGCAGTTCTTC	CAWSTLGTSGMVNEQFF
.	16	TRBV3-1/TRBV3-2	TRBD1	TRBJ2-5	TGTGCCAGCAGCCCCAATCCCGGGACAGCATCGGAGACCCAGTACTTC	CASSPNPGTASETQYF
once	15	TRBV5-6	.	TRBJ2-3	TGTGCCAGCAGCTTGGCCGGGGATTTCACAGATACGCAGTATTTT	CASSLAGDFTDTQYF
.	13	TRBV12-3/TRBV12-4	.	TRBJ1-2	TGTGCCAGCAGGCGAACAGGGAACTATGGCTACACCTTC	CASRRTGNYGYTF
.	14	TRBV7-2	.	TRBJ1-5	TGTGCCAGCAGCTTAGGAGCTAGCAATCAGCCCCAGCATTTT	CASSLGASNQPQHF
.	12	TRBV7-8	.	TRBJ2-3	TGTGCCAGCAGCCGCTTCACAGATACGCAGTATTTT	CASSRFTDTQYF
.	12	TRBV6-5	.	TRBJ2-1	TGTGCCAGCTCTGAGCGCTACAATGAGCAGTTCTTC	CASSERYNEQFF
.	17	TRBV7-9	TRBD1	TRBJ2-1	TGTGCCAGCAGCTTAGTTCTGGGACAGGGGTTGTCGAATGAGCAGTTCTTC	CASSLVLGQGLSNEQFF
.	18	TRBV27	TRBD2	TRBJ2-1	TGTGCCAGCAACGGTGGGGGGTTCGCGGGAGGCATCGGCAATGAGCAGTTCTTC	CASNGGGFAGGIGNEQFF
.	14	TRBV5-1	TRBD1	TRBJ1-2	TGCGCCAGCAGCTTGGGACAGGGGAACTATGGCTACACCTTC	CASSLGQGNYGYTF
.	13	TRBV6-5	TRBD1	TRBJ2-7	TGTGCCAGCAGCCGGGACAGGATCCACGAGCAGTACTTC	CASSRDRIHEQYF
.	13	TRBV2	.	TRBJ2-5	TGTGCCAGCAGTGTTCTAGGGGAAGAGACCCAGTACTTC	CASSVLGEETQYF
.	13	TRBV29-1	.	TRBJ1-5	TGCAGCGTGGCGGGAGCGGGGGGTCAGCCCCAGCATTTT	CSVAGAGGQPQHF
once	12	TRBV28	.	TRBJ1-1	TGTGCCAGCAGCCAACAGGGCGCTGAAGCTTTCTTT	CASSQQGAEAFF
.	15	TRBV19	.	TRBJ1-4	TGTGCCAGTAGGTGGAGGGGTAACGGGGATGAAAAACTGTTTTTT	CASRWRGNGDEKLFF
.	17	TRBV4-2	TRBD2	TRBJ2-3	TGTGCCAGCAGCCAAGGGGAACTAGCGGGAGGTAAAGATACGCAGTATTTT	CASSQGELAGGKDTQYF
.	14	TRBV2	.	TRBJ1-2	TGTGCCAGCAGTACTACCGGGACTATCAATGGCTACACCTTC	CASSTTGTINGYTF